Each of the 32 T cell receptor beta chains below was sequenced from the same sample in a study of cytomegalovirus exposure and HLA in healthy donors. Amplification used 60 Vbeta primers and 13 Jbeta primers. Clones were sequenced by immunoSEQ multiplex PCR, and TCRdb holds only the in-frame ones, with some missing. This sample has approximately 110,000 clones, with around 75% found just once. The source material was PBMCs. The origin of the receptors is a woman in her 30s in good health and CMV-seronegative.

The gene calls are TRBV5-1 and TRBJ2-6, with D perhaps TRBD1 (5 bases). The CDR3 runs 18 residues. Germline V gene lookup returns CDR1 SGHRS and CDR2 YFSETQ. The ends were cut back, 4 bases at V and 1 base at J, with 18 bases in the middle. CDR3 DNA: TGCGCCAGCAGCATCCCAGGGATGGGGATATCTGGGGCCAACGTCCTGACTTTC. It codes for CASSIPGMGISGANVLTF.

The chain combines TRBV7-9 with TRBJ1-3, with D tentatively TRBD1 (5 bases). The CDR3 has 16 residues. The V end lost 3 bases, the J end lost 0 bases, and 12 bases lay between the germline ends. Germline CDR1 is SEHNR and CDR2 is FQNEAQ (reference sequence). This chain's CDR3 is CASSFQGIGSGNTIYF. The CDR3 DNA sequence: TGTGCCAGCAGCTTTCAGGGTATCGGCTCTGGAAACACCATATATTTT.

The chain links TRBV6-5 to TRBJ1-1, with 7 bases lining up with TRBD1. V was pared by 7 bases and J by 5 bases, with 7 bases of the junction left unmatched. CDR3 length: 13 amino acids. The germline CDR1 and CDR2 sequences are MNHEY and SVGAGI. Written as DNA, the CDR3 is TGTGCCAGCAAAGGGGGCGCGAGGACTGAAGCTTTCTTT. Translated, it gives CASKGGARTEAFF.

The CDR3 is CASSTSSGGLRKHEQFF. The DNA of the CDR3 is TGTGCCAGCAGCACATCTAGCGGGGGACTCCGAAAGCATGAGCAGTTCTTC. This chain uses TRBV2 with TRBJ2-1; 10 bases are shared with TRBD2. Unmatched junction bases numbered 16, after V lost 6 bases and J lost 8 bases. The germline CDR1 and CDR2 sequences are SNHLY and FYNNEI. The CDR3 totals 17 residues.

The chain couples TRBV2 to TRBJ2-2; 9 bases align to TRBD1. Per germline, CDR1 SNHLY and CDR2 FYNNEI. This CDR3 has 15 residues. Unmatched junction bases numbered 9, after V lost 6 bases and J lost 7 bases. The CDR3 bases are TGTGCCAGCAGCCCCCGGGGGACAGGGCTCGGGGAGCTGTTTTTT. It codes for CASSPRGTGLGELFF.

The chain carries TRBV21-1 and TRBJ1-1. TRBV21-1 is an annotated pseudogene. The CDR3 contains 18 residues. CDR3 residues: CASSKVVPGQEGCTEAFF. The DNA for the CDR3 is TGTGCCAGCAGCAAAGTCGTTCCTGGGCAGGAGGGGTGCACTGAAGCTTTCTTT.

The chain is built from TRBV30 and TRBJ2-2, with TRBD2 identical over 9 bases. Germline CDR1 reads GTSNPN; CDR2 reads SVGIG (reference sequence). V shed 3 bases and J 4 bases; nucleotides not matched to a gene: 3. This CDR3 is 14 amino acids long. The CDR3 nucleotides are TGTGCCTGGAGCCTTAGCGGGAGCACCGGGGAGCTGTTTTTT. Translation gives CAWSLSGSTGELFF.

V is TRBV7-8 and J is TRBJ1-5; TRBD1 matches 7 bases. V lost 5 bases and J lost 0; bases outside the gene matches: 10. The CDR3 has 17 amino acids. The germline V gene has CDR1 SGHVS and CDR2 FQNEAQ. The CDR3 DNA follows: TGTGCCAGCAGCCCCTGGGTAGGGACAGATAGCAATCAGCCCCAGCATTTT. This gives the protein CASSPWVGTDSNQPQHF.

This chain links TRBV5-1 with TRBJ1-1; D is uncertain. This CDR3 has 15 residues. Germline CDR1 and CDR2: SGHRS and YFSETQ. Trimming removed 2 bases at V and 0 bases at J, with 11 bases between. The CDR3 loop reads CASSFRIGVNTEAFF. CDR3 DNA sequence: TGCGCCAGCAGCTTCAGAATCGGGGTGAACACTGAAGCTTTCTTT. The complete variable domain, with remaining parts taken from reference TRBV5-1 and TRBJ1-1, reads KAGVTQTPRYLIKTRGQQVTLSCSPISGHRSVSWYQQTPGQGLQFLFEYFSETQRNKGNFPGRFSGRQFSNSRSEMNVSTLELGDSALYLCASSFRIGVNTEAFFGQGTRLTVV.

The genes are TRBV5-4 and TRBJ2-7; 9 bases agree with TRBD1. In germline, CDR1 is SGHNT, CDR2 YYREEE (reference sequence). Trimming took 3 bases from V and 6 from J; bases not matched to a gene: 7. The CDR3 spans 14 residues. The CDR3 region has the DNA TGTGCCAGCAGCTCCCGGGACAGGGTCGGCGAGCAGTACTTC. The encoded protein is CASSSRDRVGEQYF.

The chain uses TRBV5-1 and TRBJ1-4, with a possible D match to TRBD1 (5 bases). Looked up from germline, CDR1 is SGHRS and CDR2 is YFSETQ. CDR3 length: 15 residues. The V end was cut by 0 bases, the J end by 4 bases, with 10 bases between. The CDR3 protein is CASSLGTTRNEKLFF. The CDR3 nucleotides are TGCGCCAGCAGCTTGGGGACAACCCGTAATGAAAAACTGTTTTTT.

The V gene is TRBV5-1, the J gene TRBJ2-7; TRBD2 matches 13 bases. CDR3 length: 17 amino acids. Trimming cost V 4 bases and J 0 bases; bases outside gene matches: 7. Germline-derived CDR1 and CDR2 are SGHRS and YFSETQ. This CDR3 is CASSAEGTSGVSYEQYF. CDR3 nucleotides: TGCGCCAGCAGCGCGGAGGGGACTAGCGGGGTCTCCTACGAGCAGTACTTC.

This chain connects TRBV10-3 to TRBJ1-5; tentatively, D is TRBD1 (5 bases). The length of the CDR3 is 17 residues. The V end was cut by 2 bases, the J end by 2 bases, with 16 bases between. The germline V gene has CDR1 ENHRY and CDR2 SYGVKD. The CDR3 loop is CAISETDSLWGNQPQHF. In DNA, the CDR3 is TGTGCCATCAGTGAGACAGACAGCTTGTGGGGCAATCAGCCCCAGCATTTT.

This chain links TRBV5-1 with TRBJ2-3, with TRBD2 matching over 10 bases. The length of the CDR3 is 19 residues. V was clipped by 6 bases and J by 1 base; unmatched bases: 17. CDR1 is SGHRS and CDR2 is YFSETQ in the germline V gene. The CDR3 bases are TGCGCCAGCACCTCATCGAGGACTAGCGGAAATGATGGCACAGATACGCAGTATTTT. Protein: CASTSSRTSGNDGTDTQYF.

This clone showed up just once. The CDR3 DNA sequence: TGTGCCAGCAGTGAAAGTACAGGGACCGTAACCATATATTTT. Its protein is CASSESTGTVTIYF. The chain is built from TRBV6-1 and TRBJ1-3, with D possibly TRBD1 on 6 matching bases. Germline V lookup: CDR1 MNHNS, CDR2 SASEGT. The CDR3 has 14 amino acids. Trimming stripped 2 bases from V and 10 bases from J, with 15 bases between.

V gene TRBV27 combines with J gene TRBJ2-5; D remains ambiguous. Trimming took 0 bases from V and 1 from J, leaving 6 bases between them. Germline loops: CDR1 MNHEY, CDR2 SMNVEV (reference sequence). The CDR3 is made up of 14 amino acids. In DNA, the CDR3 is TGTGCCAGCAGTTTATCGGGCACCCAAGAGACCCAGTACTTC. Its translation: CASSLSGTQETQYF.

This clone was counted only a few times. V usage is TRBV9 and J usage is TRBJ1-3; D is undetermined. V lost 0 bases to trimming and J lost 9 bases, with 7 bases between them. Germline V lookup: CDR1 SGDLS, CDR2 YYNGEE. The length of the CDR3 is 12 residues. The DNA for the CDR3 is TGTGCCAGCAGCGTAGCCCGGGGCACCATATATTTT. Translated: CASSVARGTIYF.

V usage is TRBV6-1 and J usage is TRBJ2-1; a possible D gene is TRBD1 (6 bases). CDR1 is MNHNS and CDR2 is SASEGT in the germline V gene. The CDR3 spans 18 residues. V was trimmed by 4 bases and J by 6 bases, leaving 25 bases between them. The CDR3 bases are TGTGCCAGCAGTGCTCGTATTGGGGTGGACAGAGACATCAATGAGCAGTTCTTC. Residues: CASSARIGVDRDINEQFF.

V is TRBV13 and J is TRBJ1-1, with 7 bases aligning to TRBD1. The ends lost 5 bases at V and 2 bases at J; junction bases unmatched: 8. The germline V gene has CDR1 PRHDT and CDR2 FYEKMQ (reference sequence). This CDR3 spans 15 amino acids. CDR3: CASSTRDSPNTEAFF. The CDR3, as DNA: TGTGCCAGCAGCACCCGGGACAGTCCTAACACTGAAGCTTTCTTT.

This clone was observed a handful of times. The CDR3 DNA reads as TGTGCCAGCAGTTACTGGGGACAGGAGAGCTCCTACGAGCAGTACTTC. It specifies CASSYWGQESSYEQYF. The chain links TRBV6-6 to TRBJ2-7; TRBD1 agrees at 8 bases. V shed 1 base and J 0 bases; nucleotides not matched to a gene: 5. The CDR3 covers 16 residues. The germline V gene has CDR1 MNHNY and CDR2 SVGAGI (reference sequence).

V usage is TRBV5-1 and J usage is TRBJ2-1; 11 bases map to TRBD1. The CDR3 length is 15 residues. Germline V gene data show CDR1 as SGHRS and CDR2 as YFSETQ. The V and J ends lost 5 bases and 3 bases, in that order; junction bases with no gene match: 4. For the CDR3, the DNA is TGCGCCAGCAGTTCCGGGACAGGGGGCTACAATGAGCAGTTCTTC. Translation gives CASSSGTGGYNEQFF.

The V call is TRBV6-1, the J call TRBJ2-7; D is perhaps TRBD1 (5 bases). From germline, CDR1 is MNHNS and CDR2 SASEGT. Between the trimmed V and J ends, which lost 4 bases and 7 bases, there was a span of 14 bases. The CDR3 covers 13 residues. CDR3 sequence: CASSVVTHREQYF. CDR3 in DNA: TGTGCCAGCAGTGTAGTGACGCACAGGGAGCAGTACTTC.

The chain links TRBV25-1 to TRBJ1-2; D is perhaps TRBD1 (6 bases). V was clipped by 3 bases and J by 2 bases, with 13 bases between them. Germline assignment: CDR1 MGHDK and CDR2 SYGVNS. This CDR3 is 15 amino acids long. CDR3 sequence reads: CASSDGGGRNYGYTF. The DNA for the CDR3 is TGTGCCAGCAGTGATGGGGGCGGACGAAACTATGGCTACACCTTC.

The V call is TRBV19, the J call TRBJ1-1, with 8 positions matching TRBD1. The CDR3 is made up of 15 amino acids. V shed 7 bases, J shed 1 base, and the junction held 8 bases outside the gene matches. Germline V CDR1 and CDR2: LNHDA, SQIVND (reference sequence). In nucleotides, the CDR3 is TGTGCCAGTAATCCGACAGGGGTTTCGAACACTGAAGCTTTCTTT. It yields the protein CASNPTGVSNTEAFF.

This chain connects TRBV29-1 to TRBJ2-4; D is unclear. V shed 6 bases and J shed 8 bases, with 17 bases lying between them. Germline V gene lookup returns CDR1 SQVTM and CDR2 ANQGSEA. The CDR3 spans 13 residues. CDR3 in amino acids: CSVLDRNRDIQYF. The CDR3, as DNA: TGCAGCGTCCTAGACCGAAATCGGGACATTCAGTACTTC.

The genes are TRBV30 and TRBJ1-1; D might be TRBD1 (5 bases). V lost 3 bases, J lost 3 bases, and 5 bases lay in between. Germline V gene data show CDR1 as GTSNPN and CDR2 as SVGIG (reference sequence). The CDR3 loop spans 11 amino acids. The CDR3 spells CAWRGHTEAFF. CDR3 nucleotides: TGTGCCTGGAGGGGGCACACTGAAGCTTTCTTT. Together with reference TRBV30 and TRBJ1-1, the CDR3 gives the full variable domain: SQTIHQWPATLVQPVGSPLSLECTVEGTSNPNLYWYRQAAGRGLQLLFYSVGIGQISSEVPQNLSASRPQDRQFILSSKKLLLSDSGFYLCAWRGHTEAFFGQGTRLTVV.

This chain links TRBV6-5 with TRBJ1-2; a possible D gene is TRBD1 (6 bases). Germline lookup yields CDR1 MNHEY and CDR2 SVGAGI. V was pared by 0 bases and J by 3 bases, with 8 bases between. The CDR3 sequence is 14 residues long. In DNA, the CDR3 is TGTGCCAGCAGTTACTCGCCAGGGGACTATGGCTACACCTTC. It encodes CASSYSPGDYGYTF.

V usage is TRBV30 and J usage is TRBJ1-4; D uncertain. V lost 1 base to trimming and J lost 8 bases, with 14 bases between them. The CDR3 covers 14 residues. Germline CDR1 reads GTSNPN; CDR2 reads SVGIG (reference sequence). The CDR3 loop is CAWSGLRIGEKLFF. DNA for the CDR3: TGTGCCTGGAGTGGTCTTAGAATCGGGGAAAAACTGTTTTTT.

The CDR3 loop reads CASSGGDPPYGYTF. The CDR3 DNA follows: TGTGCCAGCAGTGGGGGGGATCCCCCCTATGGCTACACCTTC. The chain employs TRBV25-1 and TRBJ1-2; tentative D call: TRBD1 (5 bases). Trimming took off 4 bases at V and 4 bases at J, with 13 bases between the two ends. The germline V gene encodes CDR1 MGHDK and CDR2 SYGVNS. The CDR3 covers 14 residues.

V is TRBV25-1 and J is TRBJ1-2, with D perhaps matching TRBD1 (6 bases). Trimming stripped 1 base from V and 5 bases from J, with 14 bases between. Germline CDR1 MGHDK, CDR2 SYGVNS. CDR3 length: 15 amino acids. The chain's CDR3 is CASSELLGAAYGYTF. DNA for the CDR3: TGTGCCAGCAGTGAATTATTGGGGGCAGCTTATGGCTACACCTTC.

The count of this clone is one. The chain recombines TRBV5-1 with TRBJ1-1; 9 bases fit TRBD1. Per the germline V gene, CDR1 is SGHRS and CDR2 is YFSETQ. The CDR3 is made up of 15 amino acids. After removal of 4 bases from V and 2 bases from J, the junction contained 6 bases not matched to a gene. The CDR3 here is CASSGWTGVNTEAFF. As DNA, the CDR3 is TGCGCCAGCAGCGGGTGGACAGGGGTTAACACTGAAGCTTTCTTT.

Note on this clone: One end of the junction does not line up with germline, which may come from a read error. This chain links TRBV15 with TRBJ1-1; 10 bases agree with TRBD1. Germline-derived CDR1 and CDR2 are LNHNV and YYDKDF (reference sequence). There are 12 residues in the CDR3. The CDR3 region has the DNA TGTGCCACCAGCATTCGACAGGGGGCAGTGATATTT. This sequence encodes CATSIRQGAVIF.